The 19 T cell receptor beta chains listed next were all sequenced from one sample in a study of cytomegalovirus exposure and HLA in healthy donors. PCR involved 60 Vbeta and 13 Jbeta primers. The repertoire was sequenced with immunoSEQ multiplex PCR; TCRdb's copy has only in-frame clones and lacks some. The table lists 220,000 or so clones. The sample was PBMCs. Receptors were obtained from a girl aged 2 to 9 in good health and CMV-seropositive.

This rearrangement joins TRBV27 to TRBJ1-5; maybe TRBD1 (5 bases). Between the trimmed V and J ends, which lost 6 bases and 3 bases, there was a span of 15 bases. From germline, CDR1 is MNHEY and CDR2 SMNVEV (reference sequence). This CDR3 is built from 15 residues. CDR3 DNA: TGTGCCAGCAGGGGCGTAGGGGCCCCCAATCAGCCCCAGCATTTT. Protein: CASRGVGAPNQPQHF.

The V and J genes are TRBV20-1 and TRBJ2-3; D call uncertain. The CDR3 has 10 amino acids. Germline V CDR1 and CDR2: DFQATT, SNEGSKA (reference sequence). Trimming removed 6 bases at V and 5 bases at J, with 6 bases between. The CDR3 is CSAIIDTQYF. CDR3 sequence (DNA): TGCAGTGCAATAATAGATACGCAGTATTTT.

The chain is built from TRBV4-1 and TRBJ1-1, with a possible D match to TRBD1 (5 bases). The CDR3 has 15 amino acids. Germline V CDR1 and CDR2: MGHRA, YSYEKL. Trimming removed 2 bases from V and 5 bases from J, with 15 bases in between. The CDR3 loop reads CASSQNGGLRTEAFF. CDR3 sequence (DNA): TGCGCCAGCAGCCAAAATGGGGGGTTGCGGACTGAAGCTTTCTTT.

The chain recombines TRBV5-4 with TRBJ2-1, with D uncertain. Trimming removed 0 bases at V and 0 bases at J, with 7 bases between. The CDR3 runs 15 residues. The germline V gene encodes CDR1 SGHNT and CDR2 YYREEE (reference sequence). The CDR3 region is CASSLGVSSYNEQFF. The CDR3 DNA follows: TGTGCCAGCAGCTTGGGCGTGAGCTCCTACAATGAGCAGTTCTTC.

The chain employs TRBV7-3 and TRBJ2-3, with TRBD2 identical over 8 bases. This CDR3 contains 16 residues. The J segment lost 6 bases and the V segment lost 4 bases, leaving 12 bases of the junction unmatched. The V gene's germline CDR1 is SGHTA and CDR2 FQGTGA. The CDR3 region has the DNA TGTGCCAGCAGCTCCTATGAGACTAGCGCGCGCGATACGCAGTATTTT. It is translated as CASSSYETSARDTQYF.

The chain employs TRBV29-1 and TRBJ2-1; 9 positions match TRBD2. The V gene end was trimmed by 3 bases and the J gene end by 4 bases; junction bases not matched to a gene: 4. Germline V gene sequence: CDR1 SQVTM, CDR2 ANQGSEA. The CDR3 consists of 14 residues. The DNA for the CDR3 is TGCAGCGTTGATAGTCTAGCGGGGTACAATGAGCAGTTCTTC. This codes for CSVDSLAGYNEQFF.

V usage is TRBV30 and J usage is TRBJ2-3; TRBD2 might be the D (5 bases). The CDR3 totals 13 residues. V was pared by 1 base and J by 5 bases, with 10 bases between. CDR1 GTSNPN and CDR2 SVGIG come from the germline V gene (reference sequence). The CDR3: CAWSAGGRDTQYF. The DNA of the CDR3 is TGTGCCTGGAGTGCCGGAGGACGAGATACGCAGTATTTT.

The CDR3 protein is CASSRLAGGNYEQYF. The DNA for the CDR3 is TGTGCCAGTAGTAGATTAGCGGGAGGGAACTACGAGCAGTACTTC. The chain has TRBV19 and TRBJ2-7; 11 nucleotides align to TRBD2. Germline V gene sequence: CDR1 LNHDA, CDR2 SQIVND (reference sequence). V lost 4 bases to trimming and J lost 3 bases; unmatched junction nucleotides: 5. This CDR3 is built from 15 residues.

CDR3: CASSFTGVAEAFF. The CDR3 nucleotides are TGTGCCAGCAGCTTCACCGGGGTTGCTGAAGCTTTCTTT. V and J are TRBV11-2 and TRBJ1-1; D ambiguous. The germline CDR1 and CDR2 sequences are SGHAT and FQNNGV. Trimming removed 3 bases at V and 6 bases at J, with 11 bases between. This CDR3 has 13 residues. Looking up the rest from reference TRBV11-2 and TRBJ1-1 gives the full variable domain: EAGVAQSPRYKIIEKRQSVAFWCNPISGHATLYWYQQILGQGPKLLIQFQNNGVVDDSQLPKDRFSAERLKGVDSTLKIQPAKLEDSAVYLCASSFTGVAEAFFGQGTRLTVV.

V gene TRBV28 combines with J gene TRBJ2-7; 12 bases map to TRBD2. Trimming cost V 3 bases and J 3 bases; bases outside gene matches: 12. Germline V gene lookup returns CDR1 MDHEN and CDR2 SYDVKM. The CDR3 runs to 18 residues. The CDR3 region is CASSLELAGGLGIYEQYF. The CDR3 bases are TGTGCCAGCAGTTTGGAACTAGCGGGAGGCCTGGGCATCTACGAGCAGTACTTC.

This chain joins TRBV29-1 and TRBJ2-7; possible D gene TRBD2, 6 bases. This CDR3 contains 13 residues. In germline, CDR1 is SQVTM, CDR2 ANQGSEA. The V end lost 7 bases, the J end lost 2 bases, and 15 bases lay between the germline ends. The CDR3 loop reads CSAYGGSTYEQYF. The CDR3 DNA sequence: TGCAGCGCGTATGGAGGGAGTACCTACGAGCAGTACTTC.

This chain connects TRBV29-1 to TRBJ1-2; 9 nucleotides match TRBD1. The ends lost 4 bases at V and 7 bases at J; junction bases unmatched: 10. CDR3 size: 14 residues. Germline-derived CDR1 and CDR2 are SQVTM and ANQGSEA. The CDR3 DNA follows: TGCAGCGTTGCTCTTCAGGACAGGGGTTCTGGCTACACCTTC. Residues: CSVALQDRGSGYTF.

This chain uses TRBV28 with TRBJ1-5; D might be TRBD1 (5 bases). Per the germline V gene, CDR1 is MDHEN and CDR2 is SYDVKM. The CDR3 covers 15 residues. The V end was cut by 5 bases, the J end by 2 bases, with 13 bases between. The CDR3 loop reads CASSTRTLGNQPQHF. As DNA, the CDR3 is TGTGCCAGCAGTACTCGGACATTGGGCAATCAGCCCCAGCATTTT.

J is TRBJ2-1 and V is TRBV28, with 12 positions matching TRBD1. V was clipped by 3 bases and J by 10 bases; unmatched bases: 7. The CDR3 is 15 amino acids. CDR1 and CDR2 (germline): MDHEN, SYDVKM. In DNA, the CDR3 is TGTGCCAGCAGTTTGGGACAGGGGGCTGCAGAGGAGCAGTTCTTC. This codes for CASSLGQGAAEEQFF.

The CDR3 here is CASSPRTGDNEQFF. CDR3 DNA: TGTGCCAGCAGCCCCCGGACAGGGGACAATGAGCAGTTCTTC. The chain employs TRBV9 and TRBJ2-1; TRBD1 matches 9 bases. Germline-derived CDR1 and CDR2 are SGDLS and YYNGEE. V shed 4 bases, J shed 5 bases, and the junction held 4 bases outside the gene matches. The CDR3 runs to 14 residues.

This chain connects TRBV18 to TRBJ2-2, with TRBD1 matching 8 bases. The V gene end was trimmed by 6 bases and the J gene end by 2 bases; junction bases not matched to a gene: 5. CDR1 and CDR2 (germline): KGHSH, LQKENI. The CDR3 contains 15 residues. The CDR3 loop is CASSLGQGNTGELFF. As DNA, the CDR3 is TGTGCCAGCTCGCTAGGACAGGGCAACACCGGGGAGCTGTTTTTT. The variable domain in full, with the rest retrieved from reference TRBV18 and TRBJ2-2, is NAGVMQNPRHLVRRRGQEARLRCSPMKGHSHVYWYRQLPEEGLKFMVYLQKENIIDESGMPKERFSAEFPKEGPSILRIQQVVRGDSAAYFCASSLGQGNTGELFFGEGSRLTVL.

The rearrangement uses TRBV6-6 and TRBJ2-2, with D uncertain. V lost 6 bases, J lost 6 bases, and 11 bases lay in between. This CDR3 contains 13 residues. Germline CDR1 reads MNHNY; CDR2 reads SVGAGI (reference sequence). CDR3 in amino acids: CASSPVTAGELFF. Written as DNA, the CDR3 is TGTGCCAGCAGCCCCGTTACGGCCGGGGAGCTGTTTTTT.

The chain is built from TRBV7-2 and TRBJ2-3; 9 bases agree with TRBD2. J gave up 4 bases and V 3 bases, and 8 bases lay outside the gene matches. The CDR3 has 16 amino acids. Germline lookup yields CDR1 SGHTA and CDR2 FQGNSA. The CDR3 reads CASSFLGGGRADTQYF. CDR3 DNA: TGTGCCAGCAGCTTTTTGGGTGGCGGGAGGGCAGATACGCAGTATTTT.

Turning to this clone: Distinct nucleotide sequences in the sample also encode this CDR3. The chain carries TRBV5-1 and TRBJ2-3; 7 bases match TRBD1. Germline CDR1 and CDR2: SGHRS and YFSETQ. V shed 2 bases, J shed 2 bases, and the junction held 5 bases outside the gene matches. The CDR3 is 15 amino acids. The CDR3 DNA reads TGCGCCAGCAGCTTTTGGGACAGCGACACAGATACGCAGTATTTT. Protein: CASSFWDSDTDTQYF.